The source of this TCR beta chain is a study of T-cell reconstitution after alpha-beta-depleted transplantation in children. General study points: Expanded graft clones, several hundred of them, were reportedly the source of alpha-beta T cells about two months after transplant. T-cell counts and diversity at one year post-transplant came mainly from newly produced T cells. Several patients had high TCRbeta diversity at day 60; it came from surviving recipient T cells and thymic progenitors.

The germline V and J ends were trimmed by 5 bases and 7 bases, with 12 bases remaining between them. The CDR3 has 13 amino acids. The germline V gene has CDR1 LNHNV and CDR2 YYDKDF (reference sequence). A note on this clonotype: The antigen remains unidentified.

During its preparation, the TCRbeta library received unique molecular identifiers. TCRdb ran MiXCR on the PCR reads and lists one entry per CDR3 protein. The repertoire has some 300,000 distinct CDR3 sequences, 7.5% to 9% of them found once; the top ten carry over 7.5%. The J gene is TRBJ1-5, the V gene TRBV15; the D gene is possibly TRBD1 (5 bases). The sample here was peripheral blood, taken 360 days after TCRalphabeta/CD19-depleted stem cell transplant. This clonotype was sampled from a female patient aged 2 to 10 who had a stem cell transplant for Fanconi anemia, so the T cells may come from the graft donor. CDR3 region: CATSVHGAQPQHF. For the CDR3, the DNA is TGTGCCACCAGCGTCCATGGGGCGCAGCCCCAGCATTTT.